This T cell receptor (beta chain) was observed in a study of cytomegalovirus exposure and HLA in healthy donors. This clone was counted only a few times. Its target is not known. The CDR3 runs to 16 residues. Germline CDR1 and CDR2: SGHTA and FQGNSA. Trimming removed 3 bases from V and 3 bases from J; junction bases left unmatched: 5. Study-wide results and caveats: Exclusion as indistinguishable affected some V segments, including TRBV6-2 and TRBV6-3. The classifier was said to identify cytomegalovirus status with high specificity and sensitivity.

PCR employed 60 Vbeta and 13 Jbeta primers. Assay: immunoSEQ multiplex PCR; the TCRdb copy retains only in-frame clones and omits some. The table records 120,000 or so clones, 17% of them present only once. This receptor was taken from a female donor in good health and CMV-seropositive. Material for sequencing was PBMCs. This chain connects TRBV7-2 to TRBJ2-7; 13 nucleotides line up with TRBD2. The DNA of the CDR3 is TGTGCCAGCAGCTTTAGACTAGCGGGAGGCTACTACGAGCAGTACTTC. It codes for CASSFRLAGGYYEQYF.